The T cell receptor (beta chain) described here comes from a study of shared clonotypes between healthy human individuals. Across the whole study: Two female and a few male donors aged 18 to 49 were enrolled.

Division of CD4+ cells produced a CD45RA+ naive subset and a CD45RA-negative memory subset. Study-wide findings and caveats: Of the naive CD4 clonotypes, 4% to 5% were shared across several donors.

A word on this clone: Its antigen is not known.

Trimming took off 5 bases at V and 0 bases at J, with 17 bases between the two ends. The CDR3 has 17 residues. Germline V lookup: CDR1 MNHEY, CDR2 SMNVEV (reference sequence). The authors split each subset's genomic DNA evenly across several immunoSEQ plates. TCRdb's copy holds only in-frame clones and misses some; the assay was immunoSEQ multiplex PCR. The sample holds over a million clones, 95% to 99% seen once. The sample consisted of naive CD4+ T cells sorted from blood. Subset of the sample: CD45RA+ positively selected. This chain connects TRBV27 to TRBJ2-1; the D is unclear. This clonotype was sampled from a man aged 25 to 40 in good health. CDR3 protein: CASSPPALHTSYNEQFF. The CDR3 region has the DNA TGTGCCAGCAGTCCACCCGCGTTACACACCTCCTACAATGAGCAGTTCTTC.